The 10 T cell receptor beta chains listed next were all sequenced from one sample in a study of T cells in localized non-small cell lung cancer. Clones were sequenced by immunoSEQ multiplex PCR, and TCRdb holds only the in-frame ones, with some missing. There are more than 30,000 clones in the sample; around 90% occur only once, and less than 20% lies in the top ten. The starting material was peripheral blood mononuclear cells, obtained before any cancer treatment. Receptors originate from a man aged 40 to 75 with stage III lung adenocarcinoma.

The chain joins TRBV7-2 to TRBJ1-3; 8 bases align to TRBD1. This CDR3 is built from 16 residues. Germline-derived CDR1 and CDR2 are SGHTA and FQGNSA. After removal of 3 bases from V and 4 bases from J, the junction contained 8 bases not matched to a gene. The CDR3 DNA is TGTGCCAGCAGCTTTCGGACAGGGATTACAGGAAACACCATATATTTT. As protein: CASSFRTGITGNTIYF.

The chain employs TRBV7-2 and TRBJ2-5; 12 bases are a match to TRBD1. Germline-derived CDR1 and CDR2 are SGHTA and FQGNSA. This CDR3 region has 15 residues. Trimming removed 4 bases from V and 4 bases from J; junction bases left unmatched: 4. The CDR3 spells CASSSGTGGTETQYF. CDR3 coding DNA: TGTGCCAGCAGCTCGGGGACAGGGGGCACAGAGACCCAGTACTTC.

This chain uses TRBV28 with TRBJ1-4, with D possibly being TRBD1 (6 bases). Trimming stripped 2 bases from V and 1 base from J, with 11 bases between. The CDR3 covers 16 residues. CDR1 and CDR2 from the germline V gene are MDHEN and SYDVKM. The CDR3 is CASSLRYRVTNEKLFF. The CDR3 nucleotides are TGTGCCAGCAGTTTAAGGTACAGGGTAACTAATGAAAAACTGTTTTTT.

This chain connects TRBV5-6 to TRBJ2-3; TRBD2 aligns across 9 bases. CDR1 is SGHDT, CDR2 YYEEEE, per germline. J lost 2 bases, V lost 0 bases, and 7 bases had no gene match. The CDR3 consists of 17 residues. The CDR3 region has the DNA TGTGCCAGCAGCTTGGACCAAGCGGGGGGTTACACAGATACGCAGTATTTT. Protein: CASSLDQAGGYTDTQYF.

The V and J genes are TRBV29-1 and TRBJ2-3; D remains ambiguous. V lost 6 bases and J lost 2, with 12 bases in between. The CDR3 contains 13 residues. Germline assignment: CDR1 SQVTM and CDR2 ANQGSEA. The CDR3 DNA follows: TGCAGCGTCCCCATAAGTAACACAGATACGCAGTATTTT. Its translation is CSVPISNTDTQYF.

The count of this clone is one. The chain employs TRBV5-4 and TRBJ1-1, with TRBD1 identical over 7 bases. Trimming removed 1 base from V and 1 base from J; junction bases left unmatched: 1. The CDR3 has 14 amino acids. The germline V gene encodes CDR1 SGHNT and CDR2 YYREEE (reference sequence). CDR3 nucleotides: TGTGCCAGCAGCTTGTGGGACAGGAACACTGAAGCTTTCTTT. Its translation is CASSLWDRNTEAFF.

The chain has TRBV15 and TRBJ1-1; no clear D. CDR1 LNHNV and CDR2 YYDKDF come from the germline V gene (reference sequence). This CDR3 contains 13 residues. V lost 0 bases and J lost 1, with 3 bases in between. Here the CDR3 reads CATSRDRNTEAFF. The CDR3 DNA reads TGTGCCACCAGCAGAGACAGGAACACTGAAGCTTTCTTT.

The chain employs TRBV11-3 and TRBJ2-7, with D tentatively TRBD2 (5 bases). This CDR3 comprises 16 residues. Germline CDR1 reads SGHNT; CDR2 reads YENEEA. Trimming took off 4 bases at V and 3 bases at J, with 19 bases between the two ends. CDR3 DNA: TGTGCCAGCAGCTCCAAAAGCCGGGGTTTTAGCTACGAGCAGTACTTC. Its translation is CASSSKSRGFSYEQYF.

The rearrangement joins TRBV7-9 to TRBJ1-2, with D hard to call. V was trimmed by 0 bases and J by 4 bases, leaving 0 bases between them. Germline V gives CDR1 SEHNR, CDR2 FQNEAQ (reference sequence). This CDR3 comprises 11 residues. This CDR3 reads CASSLAYGYTF. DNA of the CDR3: TGTGCCAGCAGCTTAGCCTATGGCTACACCTTC. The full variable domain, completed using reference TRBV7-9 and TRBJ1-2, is DTGVSQNPRHKITKRGQNVTFRCDPISEHNRLYWYRQTLGQGPEFLTYFQNEAQLEKSRLLSDRFSAERPKGSFSTLEIQRTEQGDSAMYLCASSLAYGYTFGSGTRLTVV.

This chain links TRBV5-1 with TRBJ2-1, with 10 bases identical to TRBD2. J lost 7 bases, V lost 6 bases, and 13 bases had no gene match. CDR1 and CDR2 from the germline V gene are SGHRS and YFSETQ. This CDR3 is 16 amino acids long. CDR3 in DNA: TGCGCCAGCAATGAACTAGCGGGAAGTTACAGTAATGAGCAGTTCTTC. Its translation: CASNELAGSYSNEQFF.